This record looks at one T cell receptor beta chain sequence and its context. This sample stems from a study of cytotoxic CD8 clonotypes in ibrutinib-treated CLL. Sequenced by immunoSEQ multiplex PCR; TCRdb stores in-frame clones only, minus some. The table records more than 200,000 clones, 60% to 75% of them present only once. The sequence derives from a human donor with chronic lymphocytic leukemia. The sequencing here drew on PBMCs, taken after 24 months of ibrutinib treatment.

Here the CDR3 reads CASSLGSYEQYF. CDR3 coding DNA: TGTGCCAGCAGTTTGGGCAGCTACGAGCAGTACTTC. The genes are TRBV28 and TRBJ2-7; D not certain. Trimming took 3 bases from V and 3 from J, leaving 6 bases between them. CDR1 is MDHEN, CDR2 SYDVKM, per germline. The length of the CDR3 is 12 residues.